What follows is one T cell receptor beta chain and its context. The antigen remains unidentified. Healthy bone marrow donors supplied every sample. PCR involved 60 Vbeta and 13 Jbeta primers. Sequencing used immunoSEQ multiplex PCR; TCRdb keeps in-frame clones, though not all of them. Here the sample spans about 140,000 clones, 75% to 80% being singletons. The data were obtained in a study of cytomegalovirus exposure and HLA in healthy donors. Notes on the study in general: Among immune exposure information, only CMV serostatus was available. Presence/absence analyses assumed roughly uniform sequencing depth across donors, which may not hold. A later analysis reported that several of the most significant clusters appeared to be linked to common viral pathogens, among them Epstein-Barr virus.

The TCR comes from a female donor in good health and CMV-seronegative. Sequencing used PBMCs.

CDR3 nucleotides: TGTGCCAGCAGTTTTCGGCCGGGACAGGGGAAATATGGTGAGAGCACAGATACGCAGTATTTT. Translation gives CASSFRPGQGKYGESTDTQYF. The rearrangement links TRBV28 to TRBJ2-3; 10 bases fit TRBD1. V was clipped by 3 bases and J by 0 bases; unmatched bases: 18. CDR3 length equals 21 residues. Germline V gene sequence: CDR1 MDHEN, CDR2 SYDVKM.